This TCR beta chain was retrieved from a study of blood T cell repertoires in COVID-19. Between the trimmed V and J ends, which lost 2 bases and 0 bases, there was a span of 5 bases. The CDR3 spans 15 residues. Germline V lookup: CDR1 SGHTA, CDR2 FQGNSA. Data came from immunoSEQ multiplex PCR; TCRdb stores just in-frame clones and leaves some out. The data show tens of thousands of clones, with approximately 70% seen just once and approximately 25% held by the top ten. The specimen was peripheral blood. The receptor comes from a woman aged 60-70 years in a cohort sampled during active or convalescent COVID-19. The chain is built from TRBV7-2 and TRBJ2-6; D uncertain. As DNA, the CDR3 is TGTGCCAGCAGCTTAAGCCGCTCTGGGGCCAACGTCCTGACTTTC. Translated, it gives CASSLSRSGANVLTF.